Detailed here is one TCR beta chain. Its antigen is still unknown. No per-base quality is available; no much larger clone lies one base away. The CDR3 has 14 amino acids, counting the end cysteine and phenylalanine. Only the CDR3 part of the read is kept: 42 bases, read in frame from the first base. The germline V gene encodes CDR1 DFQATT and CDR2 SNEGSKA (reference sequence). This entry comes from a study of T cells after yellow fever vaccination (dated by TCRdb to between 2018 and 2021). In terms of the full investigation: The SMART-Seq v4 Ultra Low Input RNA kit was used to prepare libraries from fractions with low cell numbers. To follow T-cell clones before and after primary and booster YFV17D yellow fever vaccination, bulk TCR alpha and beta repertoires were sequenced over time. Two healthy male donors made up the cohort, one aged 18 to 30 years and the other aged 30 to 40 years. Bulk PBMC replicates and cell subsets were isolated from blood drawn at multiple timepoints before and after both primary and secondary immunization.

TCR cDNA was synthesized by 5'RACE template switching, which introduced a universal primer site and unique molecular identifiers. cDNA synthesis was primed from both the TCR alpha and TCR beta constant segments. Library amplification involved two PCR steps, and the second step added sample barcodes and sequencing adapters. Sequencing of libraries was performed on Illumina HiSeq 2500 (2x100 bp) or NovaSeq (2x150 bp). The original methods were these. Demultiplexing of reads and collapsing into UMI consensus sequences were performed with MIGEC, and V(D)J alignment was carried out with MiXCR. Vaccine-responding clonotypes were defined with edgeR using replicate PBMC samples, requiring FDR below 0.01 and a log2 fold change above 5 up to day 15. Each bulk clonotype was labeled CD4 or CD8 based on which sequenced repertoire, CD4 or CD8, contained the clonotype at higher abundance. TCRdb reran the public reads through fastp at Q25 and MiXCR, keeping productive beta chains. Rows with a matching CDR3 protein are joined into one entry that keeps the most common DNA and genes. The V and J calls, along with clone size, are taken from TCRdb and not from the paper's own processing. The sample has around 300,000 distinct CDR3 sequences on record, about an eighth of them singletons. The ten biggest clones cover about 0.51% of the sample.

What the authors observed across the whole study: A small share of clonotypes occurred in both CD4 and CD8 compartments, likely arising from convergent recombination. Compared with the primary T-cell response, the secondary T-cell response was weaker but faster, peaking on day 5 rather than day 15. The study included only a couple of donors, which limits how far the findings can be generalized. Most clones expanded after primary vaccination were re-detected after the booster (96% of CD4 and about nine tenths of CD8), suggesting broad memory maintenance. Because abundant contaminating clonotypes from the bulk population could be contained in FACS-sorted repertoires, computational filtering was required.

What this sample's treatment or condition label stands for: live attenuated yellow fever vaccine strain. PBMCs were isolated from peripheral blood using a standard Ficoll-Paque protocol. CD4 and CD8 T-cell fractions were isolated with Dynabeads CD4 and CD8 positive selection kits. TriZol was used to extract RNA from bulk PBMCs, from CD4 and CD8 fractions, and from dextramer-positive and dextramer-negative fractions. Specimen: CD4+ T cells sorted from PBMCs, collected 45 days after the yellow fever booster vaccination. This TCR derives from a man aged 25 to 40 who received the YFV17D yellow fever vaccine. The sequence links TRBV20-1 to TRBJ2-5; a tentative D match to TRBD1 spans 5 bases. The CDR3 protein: CSSVQDPYQETQYF. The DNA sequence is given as TGCAGCTCCGTACAGGACCCGTACCAAGAGACCCAGTACTTC.